This T cell receptor (beta chain) is drawn from a study of T cell repertoires in cytomegalovirus infection. Comment on this clonotype: Its antigen is currently unknown.

TCRdb processed the reads anew with MiXCR; each CDR3 protein has one entry. The sample shows under 350,000 distinct CDR3 sequences, roughly a fifth of them seen only once. V trimming: 6 bases; J trimming: 7 bases; junction bases outside the gene matches: 10. CDR1 is KGHSH, CDR2 LQKENI, per germline. The CDR3 runs to 14 residues. The receptor's source is a human donor in good health (CMV status not recorded). Some clones in this sample may be carry-over from other donors' samples. Source: cultured PBMCs, taken from culture after CMV antigen stimulation. V gene TRBV18 combines with J gene TRBJ1-2, with TRBD1 identical over 8 bases. CDR3 sequence (DNA): TGTGCCAGCTCGCCCGACAGGGGAGCTAGTGGCTACACCTTC. It specifies CASSPDRGASGYTF. Full variable domain (rest looked up from reference TRBV18 and TRBJ1-2): NAGVMQNPRHLVRRRGQEARLRCSPMKGHSHVYWYRQLPEEGLKFMVYLQKENIIDESGMPKERFSAEFPKEGPSILRIQQVVRGDSAAYFCASSPDRGASGYTFGSGTRLTVV.